This TCR beta chain stems from a study of molecular identifiers for immune sequencing clone quantification. Trimming stripped 1 base from V and 4 bases from J, with 17 bases between. The germline V gene has CDR1 SEHNR and CDR2 FQNEAQ (reference sequence). The CDR3 consists of 17 residues. Study-wide results and caveats: In cases of identical TCR molecules sharing a barcode, highly expanded clone sizes could be underestimated.

This clonotype was detected a few times. The antigen is undetermined. TCRdb ran MiXCR on the PCR reads and lists one entry per CDR3 protein. The sample lists approximately 500,000 distinct CDR3 sequences, roughly a fifth occurring once. The receptor's source is a human donor in good health. Some libraries in this study had Jurkat cell RNA spiked in. Material for sequencing was naive CD8+ T cells from blood, with Jurkat cell RNA spiked in. Described subset: FACS-sorted CD8+CD4-CCR7+CD45RA+ naive T cells. The chain couples TRBV7-9 to TRBJ2-1, with D perhaps TRBD2 (5 bases). The CDR3 sequence is CASSLEDWGEPYNEQFF. The CDR3 region has the DNA TGTGCCAGCAGCTTAGAAGATTGGGGAGAGCCATACAATGAGCAGTTCTTC.